This is a list of T cell receptor beta chains from one sample in a study of beta chain features in type 1 diabetes. Clones were sequenced by immunoSEQ multiplex PCR, and TCRdb holds only the in-frame ones, with some missing. The table shows about 620,000 clones, with roughly a sixth occurring only once. The sample consisted of naive CD4+ T cells from blood. Source of these receptors: a man between 18 and 29 years old in good health. Each CDR3 is given with its conserved first and last residue. D genes are given only for firm matches. Clone sizes are given selectively: once, few, many, or a class where the clone is expanded.

TRBV10-3	few	TRBD1	TRBJ2-5	TGTGCCATCAGCGGACAGGTAGGCAGCGGAGAGACCCAGTACTTC	CAISGQVGSGETQYF
TRBV10-3	.	TRBD1	TRBJ1-4	TGTGCCATCAGTGATAGTCGGACAGGGGAGCGGACTAATGAAAAACTGTTTTTT	CAISDSRTGERTNEKLFF
TRBV7-6	.	.	TRBJ1-5	TGTGCCAGCAGCTTAAACTCAGGTCACAATCAGCCCCAGCATTTT	CASSLNSGHNQPQHF
TRBV7-3	.	.	TRBJ2-1	TGTGCCAGCAGCTTCAGGGGCGGCTCCTACAATGAGCAGTTCTTC	CASSFRGGSYNEQFF
TRBV19	few	.	TRBJ1-5	TGTGCCAGTACTTACAGCAATCAGCCCCAGCATTTT	CASTYSNQPQHF
TRBV7-2	few	.	TRBJ1-2	TGTGCCAGCAGCTTAGCAGGGATCAATGGCTACACCTTC	CASSLAGINGYTF
TRBV18	few	.	TRBJ2-1	TGTGCCAGCTCACCATATCTTAGCTCCTACAATGAGCAGTTCTTC	CASSPYLSSYNEQFF
TRBV4-1	few	.	TRBJ1-6	TGCGCCAGCAGCCAAGATTGGGGGAGCTCCTATAATTCACCCCTCCACTTT	CASSQDWGSSYNSPLHF
TRBV4-3	.	TRBD2	TRBJ2-1	TGCGCCAGCAGCCAAGGGCAAGAGGAGACTAGCGGTGACAATGAGCAGTTCTTC	CASSQGQEETSGDNEQFF
TRBV6-6	few	.	TRBJ1-5	TGTGCCAGCAGTTTGGACAGTATTCAGCCCCAGCATTTT	CASSLDSIQPQHF
TRBV4-2	.	TRBD1	TRBJ1-4	TGTGCCAGCAGCAGGGAACCGGGACAGACCGCGTTCACGGAAAAACTGTTTTTT	CASSREPGQTAFTEKLFF
TRBV19	few	.	TRBJ1-1	TGTGCCAGTAGTACAGAGATGAACACTGAAGCTTTCTTT	CASSTEMNTEAFF
TRBV27	few	TRBD1	TRBJ1-6	TGTGCCAGCAGTTTGGTGGTACAGGGGAATTCACCCCTCCACTTT	CASSLVVQGNSPLHF
TRBV18	few	.	TRBJ2-5	TGTGCCAGCTCACCATCGATCGGCGGGCAAGAGACCCAGTACTTC	CASSPSIGGQETQYF